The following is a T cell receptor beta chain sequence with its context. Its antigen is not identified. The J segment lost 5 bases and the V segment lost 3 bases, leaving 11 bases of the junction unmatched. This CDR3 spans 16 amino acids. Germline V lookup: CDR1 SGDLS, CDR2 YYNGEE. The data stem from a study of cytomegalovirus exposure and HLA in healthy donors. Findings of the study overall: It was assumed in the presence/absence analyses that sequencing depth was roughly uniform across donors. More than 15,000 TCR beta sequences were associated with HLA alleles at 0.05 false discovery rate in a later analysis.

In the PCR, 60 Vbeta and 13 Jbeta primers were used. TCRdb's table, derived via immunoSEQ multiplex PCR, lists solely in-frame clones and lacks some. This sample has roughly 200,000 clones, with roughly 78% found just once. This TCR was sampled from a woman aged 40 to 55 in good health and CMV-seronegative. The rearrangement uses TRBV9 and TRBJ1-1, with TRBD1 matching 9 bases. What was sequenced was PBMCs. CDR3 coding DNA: TGTGCCAGCAGCGGTGGGGAACAGGGGGCGCAAACTGAAGCTTTCTTT. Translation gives CASSGGEQGAQTEAFF.